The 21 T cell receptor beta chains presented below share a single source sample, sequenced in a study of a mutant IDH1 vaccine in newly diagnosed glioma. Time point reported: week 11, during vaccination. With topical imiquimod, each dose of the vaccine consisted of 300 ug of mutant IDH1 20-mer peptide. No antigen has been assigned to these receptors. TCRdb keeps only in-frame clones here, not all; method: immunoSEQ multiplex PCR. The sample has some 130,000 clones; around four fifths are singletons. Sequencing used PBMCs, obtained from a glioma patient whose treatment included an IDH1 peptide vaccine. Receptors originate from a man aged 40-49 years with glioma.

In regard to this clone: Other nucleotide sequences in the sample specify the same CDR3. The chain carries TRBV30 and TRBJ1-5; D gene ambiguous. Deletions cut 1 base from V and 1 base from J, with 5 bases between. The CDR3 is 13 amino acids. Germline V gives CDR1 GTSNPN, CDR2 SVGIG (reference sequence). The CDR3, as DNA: TGTGCCTGGAGTGGGGGAAGCAATCAGCCCCAGCATTTT. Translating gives CAWSGGSNQPQHF.

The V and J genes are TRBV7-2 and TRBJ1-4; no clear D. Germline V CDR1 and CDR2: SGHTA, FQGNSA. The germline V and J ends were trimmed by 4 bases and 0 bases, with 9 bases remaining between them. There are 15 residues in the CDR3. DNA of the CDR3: TGTGCCAGCAGCTACTACGGGACAACTAATGAAAAACTGTTTTTT. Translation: CASSYYGTTNEKLFF.

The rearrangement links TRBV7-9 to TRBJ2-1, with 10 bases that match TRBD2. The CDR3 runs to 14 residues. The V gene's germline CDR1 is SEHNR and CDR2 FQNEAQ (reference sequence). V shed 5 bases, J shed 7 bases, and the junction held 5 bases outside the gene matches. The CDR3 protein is CASSGSGRVNEQFF. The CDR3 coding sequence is TGTGCCAGCAGCGGAAGCGGGAGGGTTAATGAGCAGTTCTTC.

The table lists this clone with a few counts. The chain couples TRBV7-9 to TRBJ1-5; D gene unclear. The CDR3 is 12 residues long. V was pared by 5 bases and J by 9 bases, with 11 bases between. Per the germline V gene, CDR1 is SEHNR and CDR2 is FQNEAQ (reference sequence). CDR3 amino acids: CASSPLGGPQHF. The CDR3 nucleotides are TGTGCCAGCAGCCCCCTGGGCGGGCCCCAGCATTTT.

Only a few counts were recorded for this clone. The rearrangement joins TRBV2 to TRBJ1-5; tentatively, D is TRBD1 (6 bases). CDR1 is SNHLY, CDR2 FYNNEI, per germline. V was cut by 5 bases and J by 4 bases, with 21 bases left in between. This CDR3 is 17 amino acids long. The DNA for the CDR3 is TGTGCCAGCAGTTCATCCTCGGGGCTGGGGGCTAATCAGCCCCAGCATTTT. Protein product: CASSSSSGLGANQPQHF.

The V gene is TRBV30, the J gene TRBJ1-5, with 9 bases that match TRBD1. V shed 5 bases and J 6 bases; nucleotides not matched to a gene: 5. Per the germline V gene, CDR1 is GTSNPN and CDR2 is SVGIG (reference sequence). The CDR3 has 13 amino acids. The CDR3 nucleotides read TGTGCCTGGGATACAGGGGGCAGTCAGCCCCAGCATTTT. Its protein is CAWDTGGSQPQHF. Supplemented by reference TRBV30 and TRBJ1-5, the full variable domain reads SQTIHQWPATLVQPVGSPLSLECTVEGTSNPNLYWYRQAAGRGLQLLFYSVGIGQISSEVPQNLSASRPQDRQFILSSKKLLLSDSGFYLCAWDTGGSQPQHFGDGTRLSIL.

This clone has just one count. The CDR3 DNA reads as TGTGCCAGCAGTCTTATGGACGACACTGAAGCTTTCTTT. Protein product: CASSLMDDTEAFF. The V call is TRBV7-2, the J call TRBJ1-1; D not certain. CDR1 and CDR2 (germline): SGHTA, FQGNSA. This CDR3 has 13 residues. The V end was cut by 6 bases, the J end by 3 bases, with 11 bases between. The variable domain in full, completed from reference TRBV7-2 and TRBJ1-1, reads GAGVSQSPSNKVTEKGKDVELRCDPISGHTALYWYRQSLGQGLEFLIYFQGNSAPDKSGLPSDRFSAERTGGSVSTLTIQRTQQEDSAVYLCASSLMDDTEAFFGQGTRLTVV.

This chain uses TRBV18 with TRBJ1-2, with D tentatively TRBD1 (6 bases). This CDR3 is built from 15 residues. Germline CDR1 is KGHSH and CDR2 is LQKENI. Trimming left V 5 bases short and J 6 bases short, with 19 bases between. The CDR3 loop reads CASSFSYRDANGYTF. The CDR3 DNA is TGTGCCAGCTCATTTTCCTACAGGGACGCGAATGGCTACACCTTC.

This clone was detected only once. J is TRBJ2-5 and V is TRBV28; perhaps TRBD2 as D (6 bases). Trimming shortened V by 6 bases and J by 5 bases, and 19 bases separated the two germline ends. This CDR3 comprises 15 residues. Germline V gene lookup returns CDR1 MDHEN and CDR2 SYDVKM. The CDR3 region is CASSSSRGIKETQYF. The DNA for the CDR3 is TGTGCCAGCAGCTCCTCACGGGGGATCAAGGAGACCCAGTACTTC.

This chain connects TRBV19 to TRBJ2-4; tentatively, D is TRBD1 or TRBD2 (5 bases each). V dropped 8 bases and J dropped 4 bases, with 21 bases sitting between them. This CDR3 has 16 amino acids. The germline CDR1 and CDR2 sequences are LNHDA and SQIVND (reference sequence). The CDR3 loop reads CASGDLSGTGKNIQYF. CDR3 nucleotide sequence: TGTGCCAGTGGTGACCTTTCCGGGACCGGTAAAAACATTCAGTACTTC.

Here the CDR3 DNA reads TGTGCCAGCAGCTTAGCGGCAGGAAAACTGTTTTTT. Translation: CASSLAAGKLFF. The chain is built from TRBV7-9 and TRBJ1-4; no firm D call. Germline assignment: CDR1 SEHNR and CDR2 FQNEAQ (reference sequence). The CDR3 runs 12 residues. Trimming cost V 0 bases and J 10 bases, with 6 bases left between them.

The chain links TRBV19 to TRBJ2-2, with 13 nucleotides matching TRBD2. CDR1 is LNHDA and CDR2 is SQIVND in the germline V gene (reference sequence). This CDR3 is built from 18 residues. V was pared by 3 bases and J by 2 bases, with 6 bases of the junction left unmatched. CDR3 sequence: CASSIKGLAGSNTGELFF. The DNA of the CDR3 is TGTGCCAGTAGTATTAAGGGACTAGCGGGGAGCAACACCGGGGAGCTGTTTTTT.

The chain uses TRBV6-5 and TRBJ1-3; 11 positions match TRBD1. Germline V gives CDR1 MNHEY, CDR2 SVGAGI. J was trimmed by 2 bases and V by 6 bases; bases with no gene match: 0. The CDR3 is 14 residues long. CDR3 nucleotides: TGTGCCAGCAGGGGACAGGGGGCTGGAAACACCATATATTTT. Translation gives CASRGQGAGNTIYF.

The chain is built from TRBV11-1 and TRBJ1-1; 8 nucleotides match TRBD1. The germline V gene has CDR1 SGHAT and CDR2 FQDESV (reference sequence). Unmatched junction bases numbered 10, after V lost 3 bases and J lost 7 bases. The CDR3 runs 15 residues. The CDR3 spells CASSFSGGAGDEAFF. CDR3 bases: TGTGCCAGCAGCTTCTCAGGGGGCGCGGGGGATGAAGCTTTCTTT.

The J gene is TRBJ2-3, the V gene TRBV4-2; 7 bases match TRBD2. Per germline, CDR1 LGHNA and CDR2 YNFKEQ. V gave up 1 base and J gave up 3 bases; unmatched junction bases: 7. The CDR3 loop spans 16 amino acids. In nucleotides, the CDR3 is TGTGCCAGCAGCCAAGGAGCTAGCGGTCAGACAGATACGCAGTATTTT. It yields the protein CASSQGASGQTDTQYF.

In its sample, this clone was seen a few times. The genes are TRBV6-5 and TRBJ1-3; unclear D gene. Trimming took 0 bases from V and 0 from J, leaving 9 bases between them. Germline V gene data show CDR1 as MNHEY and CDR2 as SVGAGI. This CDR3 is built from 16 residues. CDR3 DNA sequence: TGTGCCAGCAGTTACTCTAGGGCCCTCTCTGGAAACACCATATATTTT. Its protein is CASSYSRALSGNTIYF.

In nucleotides, the CDR3 is TGTGCCAGCAGCCCCAGGTGGCAGGCCAACACCGGGGAGCTGTTTTTT. Protein sequence: CASSPRWQANTGELFF. V gene TRBV7-2 combines with J gene TRBJ2-2, with no clear D. V lost 5 bases and J 2 bases, leaving 15 bases between the germline ends. Germline V gives CDR1 SGHTA, CDR2 FQGNSA. The CDR3 has 16 residues.

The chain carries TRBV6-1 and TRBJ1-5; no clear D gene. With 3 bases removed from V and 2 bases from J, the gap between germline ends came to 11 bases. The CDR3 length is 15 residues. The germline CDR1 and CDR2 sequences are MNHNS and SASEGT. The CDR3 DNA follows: TGTGCCAGCAGTGACTGGGGATCTGGCAATCAGCCCCAGCATTTT. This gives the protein CASSDWGSGNQPQHF.

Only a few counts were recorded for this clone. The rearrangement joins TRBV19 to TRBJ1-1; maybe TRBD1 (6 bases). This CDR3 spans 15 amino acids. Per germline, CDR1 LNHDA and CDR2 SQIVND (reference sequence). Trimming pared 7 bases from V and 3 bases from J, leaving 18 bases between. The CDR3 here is CASTPVGGAYTEAFF. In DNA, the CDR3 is TGTGCCAGTACCCCCGTAGGGGGGGCCTACACTGAAGCTTTCTTT.

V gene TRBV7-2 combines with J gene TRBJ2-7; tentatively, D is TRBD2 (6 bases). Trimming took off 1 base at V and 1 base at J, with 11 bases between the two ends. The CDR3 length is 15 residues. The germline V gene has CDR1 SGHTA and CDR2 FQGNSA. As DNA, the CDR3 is TGTGCCAGCAGCTTAGAAGTGCTAGCGTCCTACGAGCAGTACTTC. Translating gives CASSLEVLASYEQYF.

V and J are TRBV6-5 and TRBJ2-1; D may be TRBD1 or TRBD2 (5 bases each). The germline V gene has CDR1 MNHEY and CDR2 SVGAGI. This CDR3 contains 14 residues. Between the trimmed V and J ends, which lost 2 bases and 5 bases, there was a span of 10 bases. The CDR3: CASSYAGTHNEQFF. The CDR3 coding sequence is TGTGCCAGCAGTTACGCCGGGACCCACAATGAGCAGTTCTTC.